Following are 15 T cell receptor beta chains from one sample sequenced in a study of blood T cell repertoires in COVID-19. TCRdb's copy holds only in-frame clones and misses some; the assay was immunoSEQ multiplex PCR. The sample shows some 69,000 clones, 89% of them seen only once. Material: peripheral blood. The receptors shown here come from a woman aged 45-59 years with active COVID-19.

This chain uses TRBV3-1 (or the pseudogene TRBV3-2) with TRBJ2-5; no clear D. CDR1 and CDR2 (germline): LGHDT, YNNKEL (reference sequence). V was shortened by 1 base and J by 5 bases, with 11 bases between the two germline ends. The CDR3 has 14 residues. This CDR3 reads CASSQGPRGETQYF. Written as DNA, the CDR3 is TGTGCCAGCAGCCAAGGCCCCCGCGGTGAGACCCAGTACTTC.

The CDR3 sequence is CASSLGTSVNEQYF. The CDR3 nucleotides read TGTGCCAGCAGCCTAGGGACTAGCGTCAACGAGCAGTACTTC. The chain combines TRBV27 with TRBJ2-7; TRBD2 agrees at 10 bases. The CDR3 loop spans 14 amino acids. Trimming removed 6 bases from V and 5 bases from J; junction bases left unmatched: 7. From germline, CDR1 is MNHEY and CDR2 SMNVEV (reference sequence).

The chain is built from TRBV28 and TRBJ1-2, with 7 bases identical to TRBD1. Germline V gene lookup returns CDR1 MDHEN and CDR2 SYDVKM. The CDR3 extends over 14 amino acids. Losses at the gene ends were 6 bases for V and 2 bases for J; bases not matched to a gene: 6. The CDR3: CASRRRGLNYGYTF. CDR3 bases: TGTGCCAGCAGGCGAAGGGGGCTGAACTATGGCTACACCTTC.

The rearrangement uses TRBV7-3 and TRBJ1-4; no clear D gene. Germline V CDR1 and CDR2: SGHTA, FQGTGA. Trimming pared 2 bases from V and 2 bases from J, leaving 6 bases between. This CDR3 is built from 14 residues. The CDR3 coding sequence is TGTGCCAGCAGCTTAGAGGTGACTAATGAAAAACTGTTTTTT. Protein sequence: CASSLEVTNEKLFF.

The chain uses TRBV28 and TRBJ2-3; the match to TRBD2 covers 11 bases. Germline loops: CDR1 MDHEN, CDR2 SYDVKM. The CDR3 runs 16 residues. The J segment lost 1 base and the V segment lost 5 bases, leaving 5 bases of the junction unmatched. CDR3 loop: CASSVGGLAGTDTQYF. For the CDR3, the DNA is TGTGCCAGCAGTGTAGGGGGACTAGCGGGCACAGATACGCAGTATTTT.

This clone was detected only once. The chain has TRBV20-1 and TRBJ2-3, with D uncertain. The CDR3 totals 11 residues. Germline V gene sequence: CDR1 DFQATT, CDR2 SNEGSKA (reference sequence). V lost 1 base and J lost 8, with 7 bases in between. The CDR3 DNA follows: TGCAGTGCTAGAGTCGAGCTTACGCAGTATTTT. This encodes CSARVELTQYF.

This sequence joins TRBV27 and TRBJ1-5, with D maybe TRBD1 (6 bases). Trimming removed 7 bases from V and 0 bases from J, with 13 bases in between. The CDR3 has 15 residues. Germline loops: CDR1 MNHEY, CDR2 SMNVEV (reference sequence). CDR3 bases: TGTGCCAGCACCCGGGGACAAGATAGCAATCAGCCCCAGCATTTT. It encodes CASTRGQDSNQPQHF.

The chain couples TRBV3-1 (or the pseudogene TRBV3-2) to TRBJ2-1; 13 bases align to TRBD2. The trim removed 4 bases at V and 0 bases at J, leaving 6 bases unmatched. CDR3 size: 18 residues. The germline V gene has CDR1 LGHDT and CDR2 YNNKEL (reference sequence). The CDR3 DNA sequence: TGTGCCAGCAGCCCACTAGCGGGAGGGCCGAGCTCCTACAATGAGCAGTTCTTC. This translates into CASSPLAGGPSSYNEQFF.

The rearrangement uses TRBV4-1 and TRBJ1-2; 8 bases are shared with TRBD1. The ends lost 3 bases at V and 8 bases at J; junction bases unmatched: 8. CDR1 MGHRA and CDR2 YSYEKL come from the germline V gene. This CDR3 contains 14 residues. As DNA, the CDR3 is TGCGCCAGCAGCCACAGGGGGCGAACTCAGGGCTACACCTTC. Its protein product is CASSHRGRTQGYTF.

The gene calls are TRBV18 and TRBJ2-5, with D possibly TRBD1 on 6 matching bases. The V end was cut by 2 bases, the J end by 0 bases, with 10 bases between. Per the germline V gene, CDR1 is KGHSH and CDR2 is LQKENI. The CDR3 spans 15 residues. The CDR3 reads CASSPAGVHQETQYF. The CDR3 bases are TGTGCCAGCTCACCAGCAGGGGTCCACCAAGAGACCCAGTACTTC.

The rearrangement joins TRBV27 to TRBJ2-2; 8 nucleotides line up with TRBD2. Losses at the gene ends were 8 bases for V and 5 bases for J; bases not matched to a gene: 13. CDR3 length: 16 amino acids. Germline values: CDR1 MNHEY, CDR2 SMNVEV (reference sequence). CDR3 in DNA: TGTGCCAGCCTTAGCGGGAAATCGGGTGGGACCGGGGAGCTGTTTTTT. As protein: CASLSGKSGGTGELFF.

CDR3 sequence: CASSEDTYTEAFF. DNA of the CDR3: TGTGCCAGCAGCGAGGACACCTACACTGAAGCTTTCTTT. J is TRBJ1-1 and V is TRBV7-3, with a tentative D call TRBD1 (5 bases). V was clipped by 5 bases and J by 3 bases, with 10 bases between them. CDR1 is SGHTA, CDR2 FQGTGA, per germline. The CDR3 has 13 residues.

The genes are TRBV7-6 and TRBJ2-2, with D perhaps TRBD2 (6 bases). Germline CDR1 reads SGHVS; CDR2 reads FNYEAQ. The CDR3 sequence is 15 residues long. V was shortened by 1 base and J by 5 bases, with 11 bases between the two germline ends. The CDR3 reads CASSLGGRFTGELFF. CDR3 sequence (DNA): TGTGCCAGCAGCTTAGGTGGGAGGTTTACCGGGGAGCTGTTTTTT. The full variable domain, completed using reference TRBV7-6 and TRBJ2-2, is GAGVSQSPRYKVTKRGQDVALRCDPISGHVSLYWYRQALGQGPEFLTYFNYEAQQDKSGLPNDRFSAERPEGSISTLTIQRTEQRDSAMYRCASSLGGRFTGELFFGEGSRLTVL.

The chain uses TRBV6-1 and TRBJ2-7; TRBD2 matches 7 bases. Looked up from germline, CDR1 is MNHNS and CDR2 is SASEGT. This CDR3 is 16 amino acids long. V lost 4 bases and J lost 4; bases outside the gene matches: 13. DNA of the CDR3: TGTGCCAGCAGTGGAGGCGTCGGGGCGGGAGAGTACGAGCAGTACTTC. Protein: CASSGGVGAGEYEQYF.

This sequence joins TRBV27 and TRBJ2-1; D remains unclear. V lost 2 bases, J lost 0 bases, and 8 bases lay in between. The CDR3 totals 15 residues. CDR1 and CDR2 from the germline V gene are MNHEY and SMNVEV (reference sequence). CDR3 bases: TGTGCCAGCAGTTTAGTCGGAGACTCCTACAATGAGCAGTTCTTC. The encoded protein is CASSLVGDSYNEQFF.